Here is one T cell receptor (beta chain) with its context. The antigen is unknown. The data derive from a study of OX40 agonist ivuxolimab in advanced cancers. Study at large: The dose-escalation cohort had hepatocellular carcinoma, melanoma, renal cell or head and neck cancer.

Trimming left V 4 bases short and J 1 base short, with 13 bases between. This CDR3 spans 15 amino acids. Germline assignment: CDR1 MNHEY and CDR2 SVGAGI. Data came from immunoSEQ multiplex PCR; TCRdb stores just in-frame clones and leaves some out. The sample lists approximately 70,000 clones, about 84% occurring once. Study outcomes and limitations: Some patients without response likewise showed low normalized clonal expansion. Clonal expansion among partial responders at 0.1-3.0 mg/kg ranked near the lowest.

The sample in question was CD4+ or CD8+ T cells sorted from blood, obtained in a trial of the OX40 agonist ivuxolimab. This sequence originates from an adult with an advanced solid tumor such as melanoma, head and neck, liver or kidney cancer. V is TRBV6-5 and J is TRBJ1-1; TRBD1 might be the D (5 bases). CDR3 coding DNA: TGTGCCAGCAGTTTCCAAGGGGAGGGGAACACTGAAGCTTTCTTT. Its protein product is CASSFQGEGNTEAFF.